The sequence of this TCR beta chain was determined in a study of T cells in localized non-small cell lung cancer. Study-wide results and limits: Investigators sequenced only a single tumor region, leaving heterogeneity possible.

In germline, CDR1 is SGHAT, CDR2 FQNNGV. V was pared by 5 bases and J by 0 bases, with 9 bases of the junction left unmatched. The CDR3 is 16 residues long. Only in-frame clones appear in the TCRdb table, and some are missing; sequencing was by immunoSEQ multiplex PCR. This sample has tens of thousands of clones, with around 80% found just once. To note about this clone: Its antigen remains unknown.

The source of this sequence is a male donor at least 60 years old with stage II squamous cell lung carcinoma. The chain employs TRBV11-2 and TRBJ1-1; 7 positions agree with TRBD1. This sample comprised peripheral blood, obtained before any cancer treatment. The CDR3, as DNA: TGTGCCAGCAGCCCCGGAGGGACAGTGATGAACACTGAAGCTTTCTTT. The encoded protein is CASSPGGTVMNTEAFF.